This TCR beta chain was sequenced in a study of blood T cell repertoires in COVID-19 (dated by TCRdb to the early 2020s). In terms of the full investigation: Samples from collaborators originated in the United States, Italy and Spain and spanned both the acute and convalescent phases of COVID-19. The material from the prospective study consisted of cDNA or gDNA derived from T cells, B-cell-depleted T cells, or PBMCs. The dataset comprised deeply sampled blood TCRbeta repertoires from subjects exposed to, actively infected with, or recovered from COVID-19. The repertoires were released in a freely available public database meant as a resource for research on the immune response to SARS-CoV-2. Samples were obtained from the ongoing ImmuneRACE study (first 160 participants) and from approximately 1,200 subjects provided by 6 global collaborators. The sample metadata nearly always contained a de-identified subject ID, COVID-19 status, age in years and sex. HLA class I and class II types, where available, came from metadata supplied by the sample provider rather than from assay-based typing.

This clone was recorded only once. Its recognized antigen is unknown. Base qualities were left out, and no much larger clone turns up one base away. The collaborating institutions used their own protocols to collect whole blood in K2EDTA tubes. For TCRbeta analysis, collaborators shipped samples as frozen whole blood, isolated PBMCs, or DNA extracted from either of those sample types. TCRbeta CDR3 regions were amplified from genomic DNA using the immunoSEQ Assay, a bias-controlled multiplex PCR. The paper's data handling went like this. The number of nucleated cells in each sample was estimated by amplification of reference gene primers within the assay. To quantify the absolute abundance of each unique TCRbeta CDR3 rearrangement, sequence reads were collapsed and filtered. For each sample, productive Simpson clonality was calculated by taking the square root of Simpson's diversity index across productive rearrangements. Not all clones reach the TCRdb copy of this immuneACCESS table, which keeps in-frame sequences only. Checked studies attribute under half of the gap to unresolved V genes and leave the rest unexplained. Clonal size and the V and J genes are those of that table, whereas D and trimming came from the DNA. The table for this sample lists approximately 180,000 clones; 80% to 95% of them were counted only once. Around 0.5% of the sample is taken by the ten largest.

General conclusions and limits of the study: Clinical and demographic metadata were provided uncurated, with the amount varying by source and participant.

Relative to germline, V is 5 bases shorter and J is 3 bases shorter, with 17 bases between their ends. The CDR3 covers 16 residues, taking in both the cysteine and the phenylalanine. The read is trimmed to its CDR3 DNA, 48 bases read in frame from base 1. In the germline V gene, CDR1 corresponds to SGHVS and CDR2 to FQNEAQ. The V gene is TRBV7-8 and the J gene is TRBJ2-1; the D gene cannot be resolved reliably. This receptor was taken from a man aged 50 to 59 with acute or convalescent COVID-19. The sequenced sample consisted of peripheral blood. The sequenced DNA: TGTGCCAGCAGCCCCGGAGCCGGTAGATTCTACAATGAGCAGTTCTTC. Its protein is CASSPGAGRFYNEQFF.